This is a list of T cell receptor beta chains from one sample in a study of CD8+ T cells in alopecia areata. Sequenced by immunoSEQ multiplex PCR; TCRdb stores in-frame clones only, minus some. This repertoire shows a few hundred thousand clones, 45% to 70% found once; its top ten account for 0.9% to 0.95%. The source was CD4+ T cells sorted from blood, collected around week 54, from a patient treated with tofacitinib. These receptors came from a human donor with alopecia areata. Both conserved end residues are part of each CDR3. A D gene is named only where the DNA matches it firmly. Part of the rows lack a size; the others show once, few, many or a class for expanded clones.

few,TRBD1,TRBV6-6,TRBJ1-6,CASSSGTGNSPLHF,TGTGCCAGCAGTTCTGGGACAGGGAATTCACCCCTCCACTTT
.,.,TRBV29-1,TRBJ1-2,CSVAGSNYGYTF,TGCAGCGTTGCTGGGAGTAACTATGGCTACACCTTC
.,.,TRBV6-5,TRBJ1-6,CASGQSSYNSPLHF,TGTGCCAGCGGACAGAGCTCCTATAATTCACCCCTCCACTTT
few,.,TRBV4-1,TRBJ2-6,CASSQVGANVLTF,TGCGCCAGCAGCCAAGTTGGGGCCAACGTCCTGACTTTC
.,.,TRBV7-9,TRBJ2-4,CASSPGALAKNIQYF,TGTGCCAGCAGCCCAGGGGCCCTAGCCAAAAACATTCAGTACTTC
.,.,TRBV18,TRBJ2-3,CASSPRGTDTQYF,TGTGCCAGCTCACCACGAGGCACAGATACGCAGTATTTT
.,.,TRBV15,TRBJ1-1,CATSRVDRPNTEAFF,TGTGCCACCAGCAGAGTAGACAGACCTAACACTGAAGCTTTCTTT
few,TRBD2,TRBV29-1,TRBJ2-3,CSVRGLDRSTDTQYF,TGCAGCGTCCGCGGACTAGACCGTAGCACAGATACGCAGTATTTT
.,.,TRBV5-6,TRBJ2-5,CASSSEGQREETQYF,TGTGCCAGCAGCTCCGAAGGACAACGGGAAGAGACCCAGTACTTC
.,.,TRBV7-9,TRBJ2-7,CASSLELADLAYEQYF,TGTGCCAGCAGCTTAGAGCTCGCGGATCTTGCCTACGAGCAGTACTTC
.,.,TRBV9,TRBJ1-1,CASSVAAPNTEAFF,TGTGCCAGCAGCGTAGCCGCCCCGAACACTGAAGCTTTCTTT
.,TRBD1,TRBV5-6,TRBJ1-5,CASSTRTGGGNQPQHF,TGTGCCAGCAGCACCCGGACAGGGGGCGGCAATCAGCCCCAGCATTTT
few,.,TRBV20-1,TRBJ1-2,CSASGNYGYTF,TGCAGTGCTAGTGGCAACTATGGCTACACCTTC
.,.,TRBV30,TRBJ1-1,CAWSEGTNTEAFF,TGTGCCTGGTCAGAGGGGACTAACACTGAAGCTTTCTTT
few,.,TRBV6-5,TRBJ2-5,CASSATEQETQYF,TGTGCCAGCAGTGCGACAGAACAAGAGACCCAGTACTTC
.,TRBD1,TRBV4-1,TRBJ1-2,CASSYRGQNYGYTF,TGCGCCAGCAGCTACAGGGGGCAAAACTATGGCTACACCTTC
.,TRBD1,TRBV29-1,TRBJ1-1,CSVQAGGMNTEAFF,TGCAGCGTTCAGGCAGGGGGAATGAACACTGAAGCTTTCTTT
once,.,TRBV30,TRBJ2-3,CAWSVLGDTQYF,TGTGCCTGGAGTGTTCTGGGTGATACGCAGTATTTT
.,.,TRBV30,TRBJ1-2,CACAPRGGYGYTF,TGTGCCTGCGCCCCCCGGGGAGGCTATGGCTACACCTTC
.,.,TRBV7-9,TRBJ2-7,CASSASGLRGGFEQYF,TGTGCCAGCAGCGCATCGGGCCTCCGAGGAGGTTTCGAGCAGTACTTC
.,.,TRBV15,TRBJ1-1,CATSREGESAEAFF,TGTGCCACCAGCAGAGAAGGAGAATCTGCGGAGGCTTTCTTT
.,TRBD2,TRBV4-3,TRBJ2-3,CASSPERGGLSDTQYF,TGCGCCAGCAGCCCAGAGCGGGGGGGCCTTTCAGATACGCAGTATTTT
.,TRBD1,TRBV18,TRBJ2-7,CASSTGNIYEQYF,TGTGCCAGCTCGACAGGGAATATCTACGAGCAGTACTTC
.,TRBD1,TRBV25-1,TRBJ1-2,CASSGDRGEGYTF,TGTGCCAGCAGTGGGGACAGGGGTGAAGGCTACACCTTC
few,.,TRBV27,TRBJ2-5,CASRGSGETQYF,TGTGCCTCCCGGGGAAGTGGAGAGACCCAGTACTTC
.,.,TRBV11-2,TRBJ2-7,CASSSSRVEQYF,TGTGCCAGCAGCTCATCTCGGGTCGAGCAGTACTTC
few,TRBD1,TRBV5-5,TRBJ2-6,CASSLFETGGVGANVLTF,TGTGCCAGCAGCTTATTTGAGACAGGGGGCGTTGGGGCCAACGTCCTGACTTTC
.,.,TRBV29-1,TRBJ2-5,CSVNPPGQETQYF,TGCAGCGTAAACCCCCCGGGGCAAGAGACCCAGTACTTC
.,.,TRBV30,TRBJ2-7,CAWSVQAGIEQYF,TGTGCCTGGAGTGTACAGGCGGGGATTGAGCAGTACTTC
.,TRBD1,TRBV29-1,TRBJ1-2,CSVKGQAYGYTF,TGCAGCGTTAAGGGACAGGCTTATGGCTACACCTTC
.,TRBD1,TRBV9,TRBJ2-2,CASSEQGLDTGELFF,TGTGCCAGCAGCGAACAGGGGTTGGACACCGGGGAGCTGTTTTTT
few,TRBD1,TRBV15,TRBJ2-5,CATSRVGPGQGGETQYF,TGTGCCACCAGCAGAGTCGGACCGGGACAGGGAGGGGAGACCCAGTACTTC
once,TRBD1,TRBV30,TRBJ1-5,CAWKRQGRDNQPQHF,TGTGCCTGGAAAAGACAGGGTCGGGACAATCAGCCCCAGCATTTT
.,TRBD1,TRBV7-2,TRBJ2-5,CASSLRTTGSETQYF,TGTGCCAGCAGCTTACGCACGACAGGGTCCGAGACCCAGTACTTC
.,.,TRBV7-9,TRBJ1-5,CASSLGHQPQHF,TGTGCCAGCAGCTTAGGGCATCAGCCCCAGCATTTT
.,.,TRBV5-4,TRBJ1-6,CASSSRGGGGTLHF,TGTGCCAGCAGCTCCCGAGGGGGTGGCGGCACCCTCCACTTT
.,TRBD1,TRBV7-9,TRBJ2-7,CASSSSRDSRPYEQYF,TGTGCCAGCAGCTCCTCCCGGGACAGCCGCCCCTACGAGCAGTACTTC
.,TRBD1,TRBV5-1,TRBJ1-2,CASSLSRDRGAHYGYTF,TGCGCCAGCAGCCTGTCCCGGGACAGGGGCGCCCACTATGGCTACACCTTC
.,TRBD2,TRBV29-1,TRBJ2-3,CSASGGGRGTDTQYF,TGCAGCGCCTCGGGGGGGGGCCGAGGCACAGATACGCAGTATTTT
.,.,TRBV27,TRBJ2-6,CASSKRSRANVLTF,TGTGCCAGCAGTAAACGATCAAGGGCCAACGTCCTGACTTTC
once,.,TRBV9,TRBJ2-6,CASSVPRSGANVLTF,TGTGCCAGCAGCGTCCCCCGGTCTGGGGCCAACGTCCTGACTTTC
.,.,TRBV10-3,TRBJ1-1,CAISDPALNTEAFF,TGTGCCATCAGTGACCCAGCCTTGAACACTGAAGCTTTCTTT
.,.,TRBV27,TRBJ1-5,CASSLEHNQPQHF,TGTGCCAGCAGTTTAGAGCACAATCAGCCCCAGCATTTT
.,TRBD1,TRBV14,TRBJ1-2,CASSQEGTDGYTF,TGTGCCAGCAGCCAAGAAGGGACAGATGGCTACACCTTC
.,.,TRBV27,TRBJ1-6,CASSLGDPGSPLHF,TGTGCCAGCAGTCTAGGGGACCCCGGATCACCCCTCCACTTT
.,.,TRBV29-1,TRBJ1-5,CSVGKGPGDQPQHF,TGCAGCGTAGGTAAAGGGCCGGGCGATCAGCCCCAGCATTTT
.,.,TRBV13,TRBJ2-1,CASSLGQPGRAEQFF,TGTGCCAGCAGCTTAGGGCAGCCGGGACGGGCTGAGCAGTTCTTC
.,.,TRBV11-3,TRBJ2-7,CASSLASTYEQYF,TGTGCCAGCAGCTTAGCCAGTACCTACGAGCAGTACTTC
few,.,TRBV18,TRBJ2-2,CASSPGEKSDTGELFF,TGTGCCAGCTCACCAGGTGAAAAGTCGGACACCGGGGAGCTGTTTTTT
.,.,TRBV18,TRBJ2-5,CASSPWETPETQYF,TGTGCCAGCTCCCCCTGGGAAACCCCAGAGACCCAGTACTTC